This T cell receptor beta chain was sequenced in a study of blood T cell repertoires in COVID-19. Study-level information: There were acute and convalescent COVID-19 samples, and they came from the United States, Italy and Spain.

The CDR3 runs to 13 residues. The V segment lost 5 bases and the J segment 8 bases; nucleotides outside the gene matches: 8. Germline V gene sequence: CDR1 MDHEN, CDR2 SYDVKM. Seattle patients were enrolled during active infection and followed longitudinally. In the original processing: Reference gene primer amplification gave estimated nucleated cell counts. TCRdb keeps only in-frame clones here, not all; method: immunoSEQ multiplex PCR. The V and J calls and the clone size are those of that table, but D and trimming were determined from the DNA. The table shows tens of thousands of clones, with approximately 83% occurring only once.

This TCR came from a man aged 25-40 years with COVID-19, enrolled during active disease. Sequenced material: peripheral blood. The chain combines TRBV28 with TRBJ1-1; 7 bases line up with TRBD1. CDR3 residues: CASSLDRWREAFF. As DNA, the CDR3 is TGTGCCAGCAGTCTGGACAGGTGGAGGGAAGCTTTCTTT.